Below are 22 T cell receptor beta chains sequenced from a single sample in a study of OX40 agonist ivuxolimab in advanced cancers. Only in-frame clones appear in the TCRdb table, and some are missing; sequencing was by immunoSEQ multiplex PCR. Found here are about 73,000 clones, around 90% of them singletons; the top ten hold 9.5% to 12%. Specimen: CD4+ or CD8+ T cells sorted from blood, collected in a trial of the OX40 agonist ivuxolimab. The receptors were sampled from an adult with an advanced solid tumor such as melanoma, head and neck, liver or kidney cancer.

The chain joins TRBV19 to TRBJ2-1; 7 bases are shared with TRBD2. V trimming: 0 bases; J trimming: 7 bases; junction bases outside the gene matches: 9. Germline assignment: CDR1 LNHDA and CDR2 SQIVND (reference sequence). The CDR3 consists of 16 residues. The CDR3, as DNA: TGTGCCAGTAGTATAGATCGGCTAGCGGAAGTGAATGAGCAGTTCTTC. Its translation: CASSIDRLAEVNEQFF. The whole variable domain, remainder taken from reference TRBV19 and TRBJ2-1, is DGGITQSPKYLFRKEGQNVTLSCEQNLNHDAMYWYRQDPGQGLRLIYYSQIVNDFQKGDIAEGYSVSREKKESFPLTVTSAQKNPTAFYLCASSIDRLAEVNEQFFGPGTRLTVL.

The gene calls are TRBV5-5 and TRBJ2-7, with D perhaps given as TRBD1 or TRBD2 (5 bases each). With 4 bases removed from V and 2 bases from J, the gap between germline ends came to 13 bases. This CDR3 comprises 14 residues. Germline V gives CDR1 SGHKS, CDR2 YYEKEE (reference sequence). The CDR3 loop is CASSLGDGAYEQYF. Here the CDR3 DNA reads TGTGCCAGCAGCCTAGGGGACGGAGCCTACGAGCAGTACTTC.

V usage is TRBV5-1 and J usage is TRBJ1-2; D ambiguous. The CDR3 extends over 14 amino acids. Germline CDR1 SGHRS, CDR2 YFSETQ. V lost 0 bases and J 0 bases, leaving 6 bases between the germline ends. CDR3 in DNA: TGCGCCAGCAGCTTGGACAGAACTAACTATGGCTACACCTTC. It encodes CASSLDRTNYGYTF.

This clone was seen once. J is TRBJ2-5 and V is TRBV12-5, with 9 nucleotides matching TRBD1. The CDR3 length is 17 residues. Trimming took 1 base from V and 1 from J; bases not matched to a gene: 7. CDR1 is LGHNT, CDR2 FRNRAP, per germline. This CDR3 reads CASGLERPGQGQETQYF. The CDR3 coding sequence is TGTGCTAGTGGTTTGGAGCGTCCGGGACAGGGCCAAGAGACCCAGTACTTC.

The chain uses TRBV18 and TRBJ2-7; unclear D gene. From germline, CDR1 is KGHSH and CDR2 LQKENI. This CDR3 spans 12 amino acids. Trimming removed 0 bases at V and 6 bases at J, with 6 bases between. The CDR3 reads CASSPPVGEQYF. The CDR3 DNA follows: TGTGCCAGCTCACCACCGGTAGGCGAGCAGTACTTC. Looking up the rest from reference TRBV18 and TRBJ2-7 gives the full variable domain: NAGVMQNPRHLVRRRGQEARLRCSPMKGHSHVYWYRQLPEEGLKFMVYLQKENIIDESGMPKERFSAEFPKEGPSILRIQQVVRGDSAAYFCASSPPVGEQYFGPGTRLTVT.

The chain joins TRBV2 to TRBJ2-1; D uncertain. V was shortened by 4 bases and J by 0 bases, with 13 bases between the two germline ends. CDR1 and CDR2 (germline): SNHLY, FYNNEI. The CDR3 is 16 amino acids. The CDR3 DNA is TGTGCCAGCAGTGGGGGATACCCTCGCTCCTACAATGAGCAGTTCTTC. Protein product: CASSGGYPRSYNEQFF.

V usage is TRBV6-5 and J usage is TRBJ1-1; a weak D match, TRBD1 (5 bases). CDR1 MNHEY and CDR2 SVGAGI come from the germline V gene. The CDR3 loop spans 14 amino acids. Trimming pared 2 bases from V and 0 bases from J, leaving 7 bases between. This chain's CDR3 is CASSYRGMNTEAFF. The DNA of the CDR3 is TGTGCCAGCAGTTACCGGGGGATGAACACTGAAGCTTTCTTT.

V and J are TRBV19 and TRBJ2-7, with TRBD2 identical over 9 bases. The V segment lost 1 base and the J segment 6 bases; nucleotides outside the gene matches: 4. Germline CDR1 LNHDA, CDR2 SQIVND (reference sequence). This CDR3 has 14 amino acids. The CDR3 DNA sequence: TGTGCCAGTAGTATAGGTAGCGGGAGCTTCGAGCAGTACTTC. It codes for CASSIGSGSFEQYF. The whole variable domain, remainder taken from reference TRBV19 and TRBJ2-7, is DGGITQSPKYLFRKEGQNVTLSCEQNLNHDAMYWYRQDPGQGLRLIYYSQIVNDFQKGDIAEGYSVSREKKESFPLTVTSAQKNPTAFYLCASSIGSGSFEQYFGPGTRLTVT.

The rearrangement joins TRBV6-5 to TRBJ2-7; 7 bases match TRBD2. The CDR3 contains 13 residues. The germline V gene encodes CDR1 MNHEY and CDR2 SVGAGI. V shed 5 bases, J shed 5 bases, and the junction held 6 bases outside the gene matches. DNA of the CDR3: TGTGCCAGCAGTCCTGGGGGGGACCACGAGCAGTACTTC. Translating gives CASSPGGDHEQYF.

This clone appeared once. CDR3 sequence: CASSLGGGSYEQYF. For the CDR3, the DNA is TGTGCCAGCAGCCTTGGAGGGGGCTCCTACGAGCAGTACTTC. This chain connects TRBV11-2 to TRBJ2-7; the D gene could be TRBD1 or TRBD2 (6 bases each). V lost 5 bases to trimming and J lost 0 bases, with 11 bases between them. The CDR3 loop spans 14 amino acids. Germline V CDR1 and CDR2: SGHAT, FQNNGV.

This chain links TRBV29-1 with TRBJ1-2; D gene unclear. Trimming shortened V by 3 bases and J by 5 bases, and 28 bases separated the two germline ends. This CDR3 contains 18 residues. The germline V gene encodes CDR1 SQVTM and CDR2 ANQGSEA. For the CDR3, the DNA is TGCAGCGTTGATCCCGGCCCGGACTCGTTGTCCTTTTTATATGGCTACACCTTC. Translating gives CSVDPGPDSLSFLYGYTF.

V and J are TRBV19 and TRBJ1-1; maybe TRBD1 (6 bases). The CDR3 is made up of 12 amino acids. Per germline, CDR1 LNHDA and CDR2 SQIVND (reference sequence). V lost 7 bases and J lost 6, with 12 bases in between. The CDR3 region has the DNA TGTGCCAGTAACACAGGGTGGGCTGAAGCTTTCTTT. Residues: CASNTGWAEAFF.

This clone was seen just once. V gene TRBV7-8 combines with J gene TRBJ2-2; TRBD2 aligns across 13 bases. Germline V lookup: CDR1 SGHVS, CDR2 FQNEAQ. V lost 10 bases, J lost 5 bases, and 16 bases stayed unmatched. The CDR3 covers 18 residues. CDR3 in amino acids: CATPGTPGLAGVTGELFF. Written as DNA, the CDR3 is TGTGCCACCCCCGGGACACCAGGACTAGCGGGAGTTACCGGGGAGCTGTTTTTT.

V usage is TRBV7-9 and J usage is TRBJ2-2, with D perhaps matching TRBD2 (6 bases). Germline CDR1 and CDR2: SEHNR and FQNEAQ (reference sequence). V was pared by 4 bases and J by 0 bases, with 18 bases between. CDR3 size: 18 residues. The DNA for the CDR3 is TGTGCCAGCAGCTCCACATTGATGGGGAGGCCGAACACCGGGGAGCTGTTTTTT. Translated: CASSSTLMGRPNTGELFF.

The gene calls are TRBV9 and TRBJ2-3; D not resolved. The CDR3 runs to 15 residues. The V and J ends lost 0 bases and 4 bases respectively, with 12 bases between them. CDR1 and CDR2 (germline): SGDLS, YYNGEE. The DNA for the CDR3 is TGTGCCAGCAGCGTAGGCCCGTATCGAGCAGATACGCAGTATTTT. Its translation is CASSVGPYRADTQYF.

The rearrangement links TRBV6-1 to TRBJ2-7, with D tentatively TRBD2 (6 bases). The CDR3 spans 15 residues. Deletions cut 0 bases from V and 2 bases from J, with 11 bases between. Germline loops: CDR1 MNHNS, CDR2 SASEGT. CDR3 bases: TGTGCCAGCAGTGAAGCGGCGGGGCGGACCTACGAGCAGTACTTC. Translated, it gives CASSEAAGRTYEQYF.

The V gene is TRBV19, the J gene TRBJ1-1; D remains unclear. CDR1 is LNHDA and CDR2 is SQIVND in the germline V gene (reference sequence). Trimming took off 3 bases at V and 3 bases at J, with 8 bases between the two ends. CDR3 size: 13 residues. This CDR3 reads CASSILWDTEAFF. In nucleotides, the CDR3 is TGTGCCAGTAGTATTCTTTGGGACACTGAAGCTTTCTTT.

This chain uses TRBV6-5 with TRBJ1-1, with D possibly matching TRBD1 (6 bases). Trimming removed 6 bases from V and 0 bases from J, with 14 bases in between. CDR1 and CDR2 (germline): MNHEY, SVGAGI. The length of the CDR3 is 15 residues. CDR3 amino acids: CASSWDNYMNTEAFF. CDR3 bases: TGTGCCAGCAGCTGGGACAACTACATGAACACTGAAGCTTTCTTT.

The chain employs TRBV4-1 and TRBJ2-7, with unresolved D. The V gene lost 1 base and the J gene lost 3 bases, with 10 bases spanning the gap. The CDR3 spans 14 residues. Looked up from germline, CDR1 is MGHRA and CDR2 is YSYEKL. This CDR3 reads CASSQVLEDYEQYF. As DNA, the CDR3 is TGCGCCAGCAGCCAAGTTCTCGAGGACTACGAGCAGTACTTC.

The chain combines TRBV7-9 with TRBJ2-7; D is ambiguous. The CDR3 length is 14 residues. Trimming took off 4 bases at V and 4 bases at J, with 14 bases between the two ends. Looked up from germline, CDR1 is SEHNR and CDR2 is FQNEAQ (reference sequence). CDR3 sequence: CASSSAARWYEQYF. DNA of the CDR3: TGTGCCAGCAGCTCGGCGGCTAGGTGGTACGAGCAGTACTTC.

The V and J genes are TRBV29-1 and TRBJ2-3, with TRBD2 matching 9 bases. The ends lost 0 bases at V and 6 bases at J; junction bases unmatched: 16. Per the germline V gene, CDR1 is SQVTM and CDR2 is ANQGSEA. This CDR3 is built from 18 residues. The CDR3 bases are TGCAGCGTTGAAGATCTGGGGGTGGCTAGCGGGAATAGCGATACGCAGTATTTT. Protein: CSVEDLGVASGNSDTQYF.

This chain uses TRBV27 with TRBJ1-1, with 8 bases that match TRBD1. The V and J ends lost 6 bases and 3 bases, in that order; junction bases with no gene match: 6. This CDR3 spans 14 amino acids. Germline loops: CDR1 MNHEY, CDR2 SMNVEV (reference sequence). The CDR3 sequence: CASSPGGADTEAFF. CDR3 nucleotides: TGTGCCAGCAGCCCAGGGGGCGCGGACACTGAAGCTTTCTTT.